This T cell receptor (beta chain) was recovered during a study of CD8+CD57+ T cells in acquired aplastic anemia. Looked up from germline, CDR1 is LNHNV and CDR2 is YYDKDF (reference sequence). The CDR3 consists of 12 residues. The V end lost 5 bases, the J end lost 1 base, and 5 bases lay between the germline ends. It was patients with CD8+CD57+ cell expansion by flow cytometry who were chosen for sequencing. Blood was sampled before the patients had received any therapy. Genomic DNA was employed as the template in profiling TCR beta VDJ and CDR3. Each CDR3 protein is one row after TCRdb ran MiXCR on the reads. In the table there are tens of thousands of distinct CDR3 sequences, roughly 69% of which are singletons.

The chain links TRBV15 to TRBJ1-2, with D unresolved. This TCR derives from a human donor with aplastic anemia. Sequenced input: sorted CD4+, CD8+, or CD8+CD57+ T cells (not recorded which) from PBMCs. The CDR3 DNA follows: TGTGCCACCAGCGGGAATAACTATGGCTACACCTTC. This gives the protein CATSGNNYGYTF.